The TCR beta chain under discussion was sequenced for a study of blood T cells in healthy people across ages. Study observations and caveats: There were more naive CD4+ cells and higher diversity in long-lived donors than in aged donors.

As concerns this clonotype: Its cognate antigen is unknown.

Next came a second PCR, run for 7 to 11 cycles, which used a sample-barcoded 5' primer along with a J-beta primer mix. Via MiXCR, TCRdb re-called the 5' RACE reads, giving one row per CDR3 protein. The sample has fewer than 2,000,000 distinct CDR3 sequences, roughly two fifths seen once. This sequence was found in a human donor in good health. Sample: blood.

CDR3 nucleotide sequence: TGTGCCAGCAGTCCAATTTCCGGGACAGGGGGGGCCTACAATGAGCAGTTCTTC. Amino acid sequence: CASSPISGTGGAYNEQFF. V and J are TRBV27 and TRBJ2-1; 11 positions match TRBD1. Germline loops: CDR1 MNHEY, CDR2 SMNVEV (reference sequence). The CDR3 contains 18 residues. The ends lost 5 bases at V and 2 bases at J; junction bases unmatched: 11.